This T cell receptor beta chain was obtained from a study of T cells after yellow fever vaccination. Study-level results: Though it reached lower strength, the secondary response hit its peak faster, day 5 versus 15. The booster response re-showed most primary clones: approximately 95% CD4, almost 90% CD8. Sorted repertoires could include abundant contaminating clonotypes from bulk cells.

By 5'RACE template switching, TCR cDNA was produced, with a universal primer site and UMIs added in the process. TCRdb re-derived calls from the 5' RACE reads in MiXCR, one entry per CDR3 protein. The table includes around 530,000 distinct CDR3 sequences, about a sixth detected once. Of note for this clonotype: Its target is not known.

This TCR was recovered from a man between 18 and 35 years old who received the YFV17D yellow fever vaccine. Source: PBMCs, taken less than 6 days after the first yellow fever vaccination.

The CDR3 protein is CASSWPGSAEAFF. In DNA, the CDR3 is TGCGCCAGCAGCTGGCCCGGGTCTGCTGAAGCTTTCTTT. J is TRBJ1-1 and V is TRBV5-1; D is unresolved. Germline loops: CDR1 SGHRS, CDR2 YFSETQ. Trimming cost V 3 bases and J 6 bases, with 12 bases left between them. The CDR3 consists of 13 residues. Looking up the rest from reference TRBV5-1 and TRBJ1-1 gives the full variable domain: KAGVTQTPRYLIKTRGQQVTLSCSPISGHRSVSWYQQTPGQGLQFLFEYFSETQRNKGNFPGRFSGRQFSNSRSEMNVSTLELGDSALYLCASSWPGSAEAFFGQGTRLTVV.